The following is a T cell receptor beta chain sequence with its context. Its target is unknown. Sampled blood was obtained at baseline, cycle 4 day 1, and cycle 7 day 1. Assay: immunoSEQ multiplex PCR; the TCRdb copy retains only in-frame clones and omits some. The sample lists approximately 35,000 clones, less than 90% occurring once. CDR3 length equals 16 residues. Germline CDR1 and CDR2: SGHVS and FQNEAQ. V shed 5 bases and J shed 0 bases, with 15 bases lying between them. This entry is derived from a study of OX40 agonist ivuxolimab in advanced cancers. Study information: Three partial responders included one hepatocellular carcinoma patient and two cutaneous melanoma patients.

Points from the study as a whole: The CD4+ and CD8+ T cells in the blood had expanded clonally by week 6 at 0.1 to 3.0 mg/kg. On average, CD8+ T cells had more expanded clones than CD4+.

This TCR came from an adult with an advanced solid tumor such as melanoma, head and neck, liver or kidney cancer. The chain uses TRBV7-8 and TRBJ2-3; D possibly uses TRBD1 or TRBD2 (5 bases each). The material sequenced was CD4+ or CD8+ T cells sorted from blood, taken in a trial of the OX40 agonist ivuxolimab. CDR3 DNA: TGTGCCAGCAGCCCACGGTCGAGGGGCAGCACAGATACGCAGTATTTT. Translating gives CASSPRSRGSTDTQYF.